This is a list of T cell receptor beta chains from one sample in a study of T cell responses to AZD1222 COVID-19 vaccine. Generated by immunoSEQ multiplex PCR, the TCRdb table keeps only in-frame clones and is missing some. The profile shows more than 90,000 clones, roughly 84% of them singletons. Here the sequenced sample was peripheral blood, taken 28 days after the second AZD1222 dose. These receptors originate from an adult who received the AZD1222 COVID-19 vaccine. The CDR3 runs from the conserved cysteine through the conserved F or W. The order of the fields is V gene, D gene, clone size, J gene, CDR3 protein, CDR3 DNA. The D gene is left open where the match is weak. The listing skips clone size in some rows; elsewhere it reads once, few, many or a size class.

>TRBV19|-|-|TRBJ2-1
CASSHLIRYSSYNEQFF
TGTGCCAGTAGTCACCTTATCAGGTATAGCTCCTACAATGAGCAGTTCTTC
>TRBV19|TRBD1|-|TRBJ1-2
CASRQGSSGYTF
TGTGCCAGCCGACAGGGTTCTTCTGGCTACACCTTC
>TRBV5-4|TRBD1|-|TRBJ1-1
CASSGGTATNTEAFF
TGTGCCAGCAGCGGAGGGACAGCTACGAACACTGAAGCTTTCTTT
>TRBV24-1|TRBD1|-|TRBJ2-5
CATSDKKRPGQKYQETQYF
TGTGCCACCAGTGATAAAAAGAGACCGGGACAGAAATACCAAGAGACCCAGTACTTC
>TRBV1|-|few|TRBJ1-2
CTSSPRTLYGYTF
TGCACCAGCAGCCCCCGGACCCTCTATGGCTACACCTTC
>TRBV2|TRBD1|-|TRBJ2-4
CASTTGDRYSF
TGTGCCAGCACTACGGGGGACAGGTATTCTTTC
>TRBV25-1|-|-|TRBJ2-5
CASSEYGEETQYF
TGTGCCAGCAGTGAATACGGGGAAGAGACCCAGTACTTC
>TRBV13|-|-|TRBJ2-7
CASSLGQRRYEQYF
TGTGCCAGCAGCTTAGGGCAGCGGAGATACGAGCAGTACTTC
>TRBV19|TRBD1|once|TRBJ1-5
CASSRGTAGGNQPQHF
TGTGCCAGTAGTAGGGGGACAGCTGGGGGCAATCAGCCCCAGCATTTT
>TRBV12-3/TRBV12-4|-|-|TRBJ2-5
CASSFGETQYF
TGTGCCAGCAGTTTTGGAGAGACCCAGTACTTC
>TRBV29-1|-|-|TRBJ2-7
CSVVLIYGYEQYF
TGCAGCGTTGTCTTGATTTATGGATACGAGCAGTACTTC
>TRBV29-1|-|once|TRBJ2-7
CSVRRASSYEQYF
TGCAGCGTTAGACGGGCAAGCTCCTACGAGCAGTACTTC
>TRBV19|-|-|TRBJ1-1
CASSTLNRNTEAFF
TGTGCCAGTAGTACTCTTAACAGGAACACTGAAGCTTTCTTT
>TRBV2|TRBD1|-|TRBJ1-6
CASRTDRRAIFSSYNSPLHF
TGTGCCAGCAGGACGGACAGGCGGGCAATTTTTAGCTCCTATAATTCACCCCTCCACTTT
>TRBV11-2|-|-|TRBJ1-1
CASSLALANTEAFF
TGTGCCAGCAGCTTAGCGCTGGCGAACACTGAAGCTTTCTTT
>TRBV28|TRBD2|-|TRBJ2-1
CASSLEREGTEQFF
TGTGCCAGCAGTTTAGAGCGGGAGGGGACTGAGCAGTTCTTC
>TRBV5-1|-|-|TRBJ1-3
CASRVRGLSGNTIYF
TGCGCCAGCAGGGTCAGGGGTTTATCCGGAAACACCATATATTTT
>TRBV15|TRBD1|-|TRBJ1-5
CATSTATGPNQPQHF
TGTGCCACCAGCACCGCGACAGGGCCGAATCAGCCCCAGCATTTT
>TRBV14|-|once|TRBJ2-1
CASAPGLYNEQFF
TGTGCCAGTGCTCCGGGGCTCTACAATGAGCAGTTCTTC
>TRBV27|-|once|TRBJ1-4
CASRPGTTEKLFF
TGTGCCAGCAGACCCGGGACAACTGAAAAACTGTTTTTT
>TRBV7-3|-|-|TRBJ2-5
CASSLTGAGETQYF
TGTGCCAGCAGCTTAACTGGGGCTGGGGAGACCCAGTACTTC
>TRBV6-6|-|-|TRBJ1-1
CASSQHLGGGEAFF
TGTGCCAGCAGCCAACACCTAGGGGGGGGTGAAGCTTTCTTT